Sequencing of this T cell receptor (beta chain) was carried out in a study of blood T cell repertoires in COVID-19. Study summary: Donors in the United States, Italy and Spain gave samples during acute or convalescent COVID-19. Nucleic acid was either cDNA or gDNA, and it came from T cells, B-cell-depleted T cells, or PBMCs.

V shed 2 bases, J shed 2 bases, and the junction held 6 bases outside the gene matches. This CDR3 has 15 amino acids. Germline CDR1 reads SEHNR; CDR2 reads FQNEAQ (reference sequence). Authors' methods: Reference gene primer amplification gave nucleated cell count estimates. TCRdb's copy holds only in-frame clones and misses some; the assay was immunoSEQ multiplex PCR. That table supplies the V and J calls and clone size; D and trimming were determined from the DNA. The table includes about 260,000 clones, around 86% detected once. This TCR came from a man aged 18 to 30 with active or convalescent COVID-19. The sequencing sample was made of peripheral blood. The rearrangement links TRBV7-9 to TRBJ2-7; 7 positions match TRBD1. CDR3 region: CASSLIDQGAYEQYF. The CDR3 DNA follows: TGTGCCAGCAGCTTAATAGATCAGGGGGCCTACGAGCAGTACTTC.